Here is one T cell receptor (beta chain) with its context. It was CD45RO-negative cells, positively selected for CCR7, that made up naive CD8 cells, with terminally differentiated effector memory CD45RA+ cells excluded. The data stem from a study of shared clonotypes between healthy human individuals. Trimming took off 3 bases at V and 2 bases at J, with 18 bases between the two ends. This CDR3 contains 17 residues. Germline V gene data show CDR1 as ENHRY and CDR2 as SYGVKD. Assay used: immunoSEQ multiplex PCR; TCRdb lists only in-frame clones, some missing. This table holds about 1.9 million clones, 90% to 95% found once.

Source material: naive CD8+ T cells from PBMCs. J is TRBJ2-3 and V is TRBV10-3; D not certain. The TCR was taken from a man aged 18 to 35 in good health. Some clones in this sample may be carry-over from other donors' samples. The CDR3 here is CAISDMAVREPTDTQYF. In DNA, the CDR3 is TGTGCCATCAGTGATATGGCGGTTCGAGAGCCCACAGATACGCAGTATTTT.